These 26 T cell receptor beta chains originate from one sample sequenced in a study of T cell responses to AZD1222 COVID-19 vaccine (dated by TCRdb to 2020 to 2022). The meaning of the sample's time point label: baseline before first vaccination. The library was generated by the immunoSEQ multiplex PCR assay. Imported from immuneACCESS, the table was reduced by TCRdb to in-frame sequences with V and J called. These copies leave out some clones; in studies compared against another copy, an unresolved V gene accounts for under half, and the cause of the remainder is not known. The sample table holds around 100,000 clones, of which around 90% were seen once. Jointly, the top ten make up around 1.7% of the sample. Sequenced material: peripheral blood, taken on day 0 of AZD1222 vaccination. Receptors originate from an adult in good health.

The chain carries TRBV11-3 and TRBJ1-1; no reliable D call. The germline V and J ends were trimmed by 2 bases and 5 bases, with 9 bases remaining between them. CDR3 length equals 13 residues. CDR1 and CDR2 from the germline V gene are SGHNT and YENEEA. Here the CDR3 reads CASSLQRETEAFF. The CDR3 nucleotides read TGTGCCAGCAGCTTACAAAGGGAGACTGAAGCTTTCTTT.

The V gene is TRBV30, the J gene TRBJ2-7, with D tentatively TRBD1 (6 bases). V was trimmed by 4 bases and J by 0 bases, leaving 13 bases between them. Germline V gene data show CDR1 as GTSNPN and CDR2 as SVGIG (reference sequence). The CDR3 is 14 residues long. The DNA of the CDR3 is TGTGCCTGGAACCTCGACAGGAACTCCTACGAGCAGTACTTC. This translates into CAWNLDRNSYEQYF.

The chain recombines TRBV5-1 with TRBJ2-3; D assignment may be TRBD1 or TRBD2 (5 bases each). Trimming took off 5 bases at V and 4 bases at J, with 11 bases between the two ends. In germline, CDR1 is SGHRS, CDR2 YFSETQ. The CDR3 has 13 amino acids. CDR3 protein: CASSMGEPDTQYF. The CDR3 DNA sequence: TGCGCCAGCAGTATGGGGGAACCAGATACGCAGTATTTT.

The gene calls are TRBV30 and TRBJ1-3; D is ambiguous. V lost 0 bases and J lost 0, with 6 bases in between. Germline-derived CDR1 and CDR2 are GTSNPN and SVGIG (reference sequence). The CDR3 consists of 14 residues. CDR3 protein: CAWSVGSSGNTIYF. The DNA for the CDR3 is TGTGCCTGGAGTGTAGGGAGCTCTGGAAACACCATATATTTT.

The genes are TRBV7-8 and TRBJ2-1; D is unclear. From germline, CDR1 is SGHVS and CDR2 FQNEAQ. The CDR3 spans 13 residues. V was trimmed by 3 bases and J by 6 bases, leaving 9 bases between them. CDR3 nucleotides: TGTGCCAGCAGCTTTGGCCGGGTCAATGAGCAGTTCTTC. Protein sequence: CASSFGRVNEQFF.

The table lists this clone with a few counts. This chain connects TRBV7-9 to TRBJ1-5; 10 nucleotides agree with TRBD1. The CDR3 contains 15 residues. J lost 5 bases, V lost 8 bases, and 9 bases had no gene match. Germline values: CDR1 SEHNR, CDR2 FQNEAQ (reference sequence). The DNA of the CDR3 is TGTGCCAGCGGTACCGGGACAGGGGTGTATCAGCCCCAGCATTTT. Its translation is CASGTGTGVYQPQHF. Combining the CDR3 with reference TRBV7-9 and TRBJ1-5 gives the whole variable domain DTGVSQNPRHKITKRGQNVTFRCDPISEHNRLYWYRQTLGQGPEFLTYFQNEAQLEKSRLLSDRFSAERPKGSFSTLEIQRTEQGDSAMYLCASGTGTGVYQPQHFGDGTRLSIL.

This chain uses TRBV28 with TRBJ1-1; D is uncertain. CDR1 and CDR2 from the germline V gene are MDHEN and SYDVKM. There are 13 residues in the CDR3. The ends were cut back, 11 bases at V and 5 bases at J, with 18 bases in the middle. The CDR3 sequence is CAALRRDPTEAFF. CDR3 DNA sequence: TGTGCCGCCCTAAGACGCGACCCTACTGAAGCTTTCTTT.

V gene TRBV7-9 combines with J gene TRBJ2-3; 8 nucleotides agree with TRBD2. The CDR3 runs 16 residues. J lost 5 bases, V lost 2 bases, and 9 bases had no gene match. Germline V gene sequence: CDR1 SEHNR, CDR2 FQNEAQ (reference sequence). The CDR3 sequence is CASSLTSGSPGDTQYF. In DNA, the CDR3 is TGTGCCAGCAGCTTAACTAGCGGTTCCCCTGGAGATACGCAGTATTTT.

DNA of the CDR3: TGTGCCAGCAGAATCGCGGTACCTAACACCGGGGAGCTGTTTTTT. Translation: CASRIAVPNTGELFF. The V call is TRBV2, the J call TRBJ2-2, with unresolved D. The CDR3 extends over 15 amino acids. Germline CDR1 is SNHLY and CDR2 is FYNNEI. V was trimmed by 6 bases and J by 2 bases, leaving 13 bases between them.

The CDR3 coding sequence is TGTGCCAGCAGCGTTGACTACTCCTACGAGCAGTACTTC. Translation gives CASSVDYSYEQYF. The chain couples TRBV4-2 to TRBJ2-7, with D perhaps TRBD2 (5 bases). Germline CDR1 reads LGHNA; CDR2 reads YNFKEQ. Trimming removed 5 bases at V and 0 bases at J, with 8 bases between. This CDR3 contains 13 residues.

The chain combines TRBV24-1 with TRBJ2-3, with a weak D call TRBD2 (6 bases). Germline values: CDR1 KGHDR, CDR2 SFDVKD. The CDR3 spans 14 residues. Deletions cut 8 bases from V and 1 base from J, with 12 bases between. CDR3 sequence reads: CATTPREGTDTQYF. The CDR3 DNA sequence: TGTGCCACCACCCCCAGGGAGGGCACAGATACGCAGTATTTT.

The chain employs TRBV29-1 and TRBJ2-5, with 9 positions matching TRBD1. Unmatched junction bases numbered 6, after V lost 7 bases and J lost 3 bases. This CDR3 is 13 amino acids long. From germline, CDR1 is SQVTM and CDR2 ANQGSEA. The CDR3 coding sequence is TGCAGCGCGGCGGGACAGGGAAAAGAGACCCAGTACTTC. Protein: CSAAGQGKETQYF.

This clone appeared a single time. The genes are TRBV11-2 and TRBJ1-2; perhaps TRBD1 as D (5 bases). Germline values: CDR1 SGHAT, CDR2 FQNNGV. V lost 6 bases to trimming and J lost 7 bases, with 15 bases between them. The CDR3 runs 13 residues. Here the CDR3 reads CASRKDGGGGYTF. The CDR3 region has the DNA TGTGCCAGCAGGAAAGACGGGGGTGGTGGCTACACCTTC.

CDR3 residues: CSASQQDSLFTDTQYF. DNA for the CDR3: TGCAGTGCTAGTCAGCAGGATTCCCTGTTCACAGATACGCAGTATTTT. The chain uses TRBV20-1 and TRBJ2-3; D not resolved. The CDR3 contains 16 residues. The V end was cut by 3 bases, the J end by 2 bases, with 18 bases between. The germline V gene encodes CDR1 DFQATT and CDR2 SNEGSKA (reference sequence).

The chain has TRBV30 and TRBJ2-2, with D uncertain. V was shortened by 5 bases and J by 0 bases, with 10 bases between the two germline ends. Germline CDR1 GTSNPN, CDR2 SVGIG (reference sequence). The CDR3 is 14 amino acids. The CDR3 bases are TGTGCCTGGCAGCACTTCGCGAACACCGGGGAGCTGTTTTTT. It encodes CAWQHFANTGELFF.

This clone was counted a few times. V gene TRBV5-6 combines with J gene TRBJ2-7; D gene ambiguous. The CDR3 contains 15 residues. CDR1 SGHDT and CDR2 YYEEEE come from the germline V gene. The ends were cut back, 0 bases at V and 4 bases at J, with 14 bases in the middle. This chain's CDR3 is CASSLGRRNGYEQYF. The CDR3 region has the DNA TGTGCCAGCAGCTTGGGAAGAAGGAATGGGTACGAGCAGTACTTC.

The rearrangement joins TRBV29-1 to TRBJ2-1, with 9 bases fitting TRBD2. Germline CDR1 reads SQVTM; CDR2 reads ANQGSEA. Trimming at V came to 5 bases and at J to 1 base, leaving 3 bases not matched to a gene. The CDR3 is made up of 14 amino acids. The DNA for the CDR3 is TGCAGCGTTTTAGCGGGAGTGTCCTACAATGAGCAGTTCTTC. Protein product: CSVLAGVSYNEQFF.

V is TRBV28 and J is TRBJ1-1; D is perhaps TRBD1 (5 bases). This CDR3 contains 12 residues. Per the germline V gene, CDR1 is MDHEN and CDR2 is SYDVKM. Between the trimmed V and J ends, which lost 6 bases and 5 bases, there was a span of 10 bases. The CDR3 region is CASRPTDTEAFF. CDR3 nucleotide sequence: TGTGCCAGCAGGCCGACAGATACTGAAGCTTTCTTT.

The rearrangement uses TRBV19 and TRBJ1-2, with D uncertain. CDR1 and CDR2 from the germline V gene are LNHDA and SQIVND (reference sequence). V lost 5 bases and J lost 3, with 10 bases in between. The CDR3 is 13 amino acids. CDR3 protein: CASSLTGDYGYTF. The CDR3, as DNA: TGTGCCAGTAGTCTGACCGGGGACTATGGCTACACCTTC.

This clone was picked up a small number of times. The chain links TRBV5-1 to TRBJ1-3; D call uncertain. This CDR3 region has 14 residues. The germline V gene encodes CDR1 SGHRS and CDR2 YFSETQ. V was cut by 5 bases and J by 4 bases, with 13 bases left in between. CDR3 residues: CASSSIAGGNTIYF. The CDR3 DNA is TGCGCCAGCAGTTCGATAGCCGGGGGAAACACCATATATTTT.

The CDR3 reads CASSSAWGGRAGHEQFF. The CDR3 DNA reads TGTGCCAGCAGCTCAGCCTGGGGCGGGAGGGCCGGCCATGAGCAGTTCTTC. V is TRBV7-2 and J is TRBJ2-1, with 9 bases identical to TRBD2. V shed 4 bases and J 8 bases; nucleotides not matched to a gene: 15. CDR3 length: 17 residues. The V gene's germline CDR1 is SGHTA and CDR2 FQGNSA.

The chain recombines TRBV9 with TRBJ1-3, with D possibly matching TRBD1 (5 bases). Germline V gene sequence: CDR1 SGDLS, CDR2 YYNGEE. This CDR3 is built from 12 residues. Trimming pared 6 bases from V and 4 bases from J, leaving 8 bases between. Written as DNA, the CDR3 is TGTGCCAGCACAAGGGACGGAAACACCATATATTTT. Translating gives CASTRDGNTIYF.

This chain connects TRBV6-5 to TRBJ2-2, with unresolved D. The V and J ends lost 1 base and 5 bases respectively, with 5 bases between them. The CDR3 consists of 13 residues. Germline V CDR1 and CDR2: MNHEY, SVGAGI. This chain's CDR3 is CASSYYGTGELFF. The CDR3 nucleotides read TGTGCCAGCAGTTACTACGGAACCGGGGAGCTGTTTTTT.

The V and J genes are TRBV6-5 and TRBJ1-1; 7 bases align to TRBD1. V was clipped by 0 bases and J by 5 bases; unmatched bases: 3. This CDR3 has 14 residues. Looked up from germline, CDR1 is MNHEY and CDR2 is SVGAGI. CDR3 region: CASSYSRGRTEAFF. CDR3 nucleotide sequence: TGTGCCAGCAGTTACTCAAGGGGGCGTACTGAAGCTTTCTTT.

The chain joins TRBV5-4 to TRBJ2-3; possible D gene TRBD2, 6 bases. CDR1 and CDR2 (germline): SGHNT, YYREEE (reference sequence). This CDR3 comprises 16 residues. Trimming left V 0 bases short and J 5 bases short, with 16 bases between. The CDR3 DNA is TGTGCCAGCAGCTTGGGAGGGACTGGGATCCGAGATACGCAGTATTTT. Encoded protein: CASSLGGTGIRDTQYF. The variable domain in full, with the rest retrieved from reference TRBV5-4 and TRBJ2-3, is ETGVTQSPTHLIKTRGQQVTLRCSSQSGHNTVSWYQQALGQGPQFIFQYYREEENGRGNFPPRFSGLQFPNYSSELNVNALELDDSALYLCASSLGGTGIRDTQYFGPGTRLTVL.

The rearrangement uses TRBV29-1 and TRBJ2-7; 7 bases agree with TRBD2. Germline loops: CDR1 SQVTM, CDR2 ANQGSEA. The CDR3 runs to 12 residues. V shed 6 bases and J 4 bases; nucleotides not matched to a gene: 6. The chain's CDR3 is CSVAGLSYEQYF. The CDR3 nucleotides read TGCAGCGTGGCGGGACTATCTTACGAGCAGTACTTC.